This T cell receptor (beta chain) came from a study of blood T cell repertoires in COVID-19. V lost 1 base and J 5 bases, leaving 9 bases between the germline ends. Per germline, CDR1 SGHNT and CDR2 YYREEE (reference sequence). The CDR3 runs to 13 residues. Clones were sequenced by immunoSEQ multiplex PCR, and TCRdb holds only the in-frame ones, with some missing. Counted here are about 82,000 clones, 83% occurring once; the ten biggest clones make up about 15%. The sample consisted of peripheral blood. The chain has TRBV5-4 and TRBJ2-5; tentatively, D is TRBD1 (5 bases). The TCR originated in an older woman with acute or convalescent COVID-19. The CDR3: CASSLKGLETQYF. The CDR3 DNA follows: TGTGCCAGCAGCTTGAAGGGGCTGGAGACCCAGTACTTC.